This is a list of T cell receptor beta chains from one sample in a study of blood T cell repertoires in COVID-19. Libraries were prepared by immunoSEQ multiplex PCR; TCRdb keeps only in-frame clonotypes and omits some of them. Of 250,000 to 300,000 clones in the sample, approximately 93% were seen once. Sequencing was carried out using peripheral blood. The receptor source for this set is a woman aged 25 to 39 with COVID-19, enrolled during active disease. The CDR3 runs from the conserved cysteine through the conserved F or W. Fields, in order: CDR3 DNA, CDR3 protein, D gene, J gene, clone size, V gene. A D gene is named only where the DNA matches it firmly. Size tells how often a clone was seen (once, few, many) or the class of an expanded clone, and some rows leave it out.

TGCGCCAGCAGTTCCGGGACAGGGGGCTCTGGGGCCAACGTCCTGACTTTC	CASSSGTGGSGANVLTF	TRBD1	TRBJ2-6	.	TRBV5-1
TGTGCCAGCAGCAAAAAGGTGTGCAGGGAAGAGACCCAGTACTTC	CASSKKVCREETQYF	.	TRBJ2-5	.	TRBV21-1
TGTGCCAGCAGCCAAGGGGAGGGGGGCAATCAGCCCCAGCATTTT	CASSQGEGGNQPQHF	.	TRBJ1-5	.	TRBV3-1/TRBV3-2
TGCGCCAGCAGCATGGGGGCCTATAAGACGACAGATACGCAGTATTTT	CASSMGAYKTTDTQYF	.	TRBJ2-3	.	TRBV5-1
TGTGCCAGCAGTGGACAGGGAAAGGCCGGGGAGCTGTTTTTT	CASSGQGKAGELFF	TRBD1	TRBJ2-2	.	TRBV2
TGTGCCAGCAGCTCGACAGGGACAAACACTGAAGCTTTCTTT	CASSSTGTNTEAFF	TRBD1	TRBJ1-1	once	TRBV6-5
TGTGCCAGCACTGGGGATGTGGCGGGAGCCTCCTACGAGCAGTACTTC	CASTGDVAGASYEQYF	TRBD2	TRBJ2-7	.	TRBV6-6
TGTGCCAGTGACGCAGGGGGCCAGACTGAAGCTTTCTTT	CASDAGGQTEAFF	TRBD1	TRBJ1-1	.	TRBV19
TGTGCCTGGGGTAATTCAGGGGGCGGTGGAAACACCATATATTTT	CAWGNSGGGGNTIYF	TRBD1	TRBJ1-3	.	TRBV30
TGTGCCAGTAGTATACGACAAGGGGACAATCAGCCCCAGCATTTT	CASSIRQGDNQPQHF	.	TRBJ1-5	.	TRBV19
TGCAGTGCTCTACAGGGGGATGAGCAGTTCTTC	CSALQGDEQFF	TRBD1	TRBJ2-1	once	TRBV20-1
TGTGCCAGCAGTGAAGGACTAGCGGCGGAATCCTACAATGAGCAGTTCTTC	CASSEGLAAESYNEQFF	TRBD2	TRBJ2-1	few	TRBV2
TGTGCCACCAGCAAGGATGGGACTAGCGGCTCGCCCCACTACTTC	CATSKDGTSGSPHYF	TRBD2	TRBJ2-7	.	TRBV15
TGTGCCAGCAGCCCAACACAAACCGGGACTAGCGCCTACGAGCAGTACTTC	CASSPTQTGTSAYEQYF	TRBD2	TRBJ2-7	.	TRBV5-8
TGTGCCAGTAGTCCAGTTAGCGGCGCTTACAATGAGCAGTTCTTC	CASSPVSGAYNEQFF	.	TRBJ2-1	.	TRBV19
TGTGCCAGCAGCTTGTTTGGGCAGTACTACAATGAGCAGTTCTTC	CASSLFGQYYNEQFF	.	TRBJ2-1	.	TRBV5-6
TGCGCCAGCAGCCCAGACACCTTGAACACTGAAGCTTTCTTT	CASSPDTLNTEAFF	.	TRBJ1-1	.	TRBV5-1
TGTGCCAGCAGTGTAGACAGGATCTCCGAGCAGTACTTC	CASSVDRISEQYF	.	TRBJ2-7	once	TRBV2
TGTGCCAGCAGTCTCCGGACTAGCGGGAGGGCAAACACCGGGGAGCTGTTTTTT	CASSLRTSGRANTGELFF	TRBD2	TRBJ2-2	.	TRBV2
TGTGCCAGCAGTGAAGCCCGTCTAGCGAAGAGGACTGAAGCTTTCTTT	CASSEARLAKRTEAFF	.	TRBJ1-1	.	TRBV6-1
TGTGCCTGGGCTAGAACCACCGGGACAGGTGCTGGCTACACCTTC	CAWARTTGTGAGYTF	TRBD1	TRBJ1-2	.	TRBV30
TGTGCCACCAGTGACTCGGACAGGGCTTATGGCTACACCTTC	CATSDSDRAYGYTF	TRBD1	TRBJ1-2	many	TRBV24-1
TGCAGCGCCATCCCAGAGGCGGGGGCTAACTATGGCTACACCTTC	CSAIPEAGANYGYTF	.	TRBJ1-2	.	TRBV29-1
TGCGCCAGCAGCTCCACCTCCCGACAGGCTGGAAACACCATATATTTT	CASSSTSRQAGNTIYF	.	TRBJ1-3	.	TRBV5-1
TGTGCCAGCAGCCGGCAGGGAACCGGGGAGCTGTTTTTT	CASSRQGTGELFF	.	TRBJ2-2	.	TRBV3-1/TRBV3-2
TGTGCCTGGACCCCCGACAGGGGAAACACCGGGGAGCTGTTTTTT	CAWTPDRGNTGELFF	TRBD1	TRBJ2-2	.	TRBV30
TGTGCCAGCAGGGGGACTAGCGGGAGGACCGTCAATGAGCAGTTCTTC	CASRGTSGRTVNEQFF	TRBD2	TRBJ2-1	.	TRBV2
TGTGCCAGCAGCTTATCAGGGGGCTCCTACAATGAGCAGTTCTTC	CASSLSGGSYNEQFF	TRBD1	TRBJ2-1	.	TRBV11-2
TGTGCCACCAGTGCCCTCAGGGGACACATTCAGTACTTC	CATSALRGHIQYF	.	TRBJ2-4	.	TRBV24-1
TGCAGCGTTGGGGTTAGCGGAGCTGAAAACATTCAGTACTTC	CSVGVSGAENIQYF	.	TRBJ2-4	once	TRBV29-1
TGTGCCTGGACGAACCAGGGGTTGGATGGCTACACCTTC	CAWTNQGLDGYTF	.	TRBJ1-2	.	TRBV30
TGTGCCAGCAGCGTTACTAGCGGGGCCTACAATGAGCAGTTCTTC	CASSVTSGAYNEQFF	TRBD2	TRBJ2-1	.	TRBV9
TGTGCCAGTAGTATTAAGCCATTGGGGACACTAAGGAGCTCCTATAATTCACCCCTCCACTTT	CASSIKPLGTLRSSYNSPLHF	.	TRBJ1-6	.	TRBV19
TGCAGCGTTGTAACTCTTGGGGGGGATGAAAAACTGTTTTTT	CSVVTLGGDEKLFF	.	TRBJ1-4	.	TRBV29-1
TGTGCCAGCAGCTTGGCCCCCTCTCTCAATAATTCACCCCTCCACTTT	CASSLAPSLNNSPLHF	.	TRBJ1-6	.	TRBV7-9
TGTGCCACCAAGCCCGACAGGAGCTCTGGAAACACCATATATTTT	CATKPDRSSGNTIYF	.	TRBJ1-3	.	TRBV27
TGTGCCAGCAGTGAAATGGGGGGTGTGGATGTCTTC	CASSEMGGVDVF	.	TRBJ2-1	.	TRBV2
TGTGCCAGCAGTGAACACGCGGCAGGGGGCGCGGGCACTGAAGCTTTCTTT	CASSEHAAGGAGTEAFF	TRBD1	TRBJ1-1	.	TRBV6-1
TGTGCCAGTAGTATCATAGGGGAGGAGCCGAACACTGAAGCTTTCTTT	CASSIIGEEPNTEAFF	.	TRBJ1-1	few	TRBV19
TGTGCCTGGAGTCCTCTACCAGCGGGAGGGGAGACCCAGTACTTC	CAWSPLPAGGETQYF	TRBD2	TRBJ2-5	.	TRBV30
TGTGCCAGCAGCTTAGCTTCCCCAACAGGGGGGAGTCCGGATTTT	CASSLASPTGGSPDF	TRBD1	TRBJ2-3	.	TRBV7-6
TGTGCCAGTTGCCCTGGAGCAACTAATGAAAAACTGTTTTTT	CASCPGATNEKLFF	.	TRBJ1-4	.	TRBV19
TGTGCCAGCAGTCCAACAGGGGGCGGACGCGCTGAAGCTTTCTTT	CASSPTGGGRAEAFF	TRBD1	TRBJ1-1	.	TRBV27
TGTGCCAGCAGCTCCGCCAGTTCCTACGAGCAGTACTTC	CASSSASSYEQYF	.	TRBJ2-7	.	TRBV7-2
TGTGCCAGCAGTTGGACAGGGGGAGGTAATGAAAAACTGTTTTTT	CASSWTGGGNEKLFF	TRBD1	TRBJ1-4	.	TRBV6-5
TGTGCAAGTCGCTTAGCGCCCCCCTTCACGACAGGCCAGAAGGATCAGCCCCAGCATTTT	CASRLAPPFTTGQKDQPQHF	.	TRBJ1-5	.	TRBV12-2
TGTGCCATCAGCGCGGGACAGGCAACTAGCACAGATACGCAGTATTTT	CAISAGQATSTDTQYF	TRBD1	TRBJ2-3	.	TRBV10-3
TGCGCCAGCAGCCAAGATCGGGGGGGGCTGGGAGAGACCCAGTACTTC	CASSQDRGGLGETQYF	TRBD2	TRBJ2-5	once	TRBV4-1